Following are 2 T cell receptor beta chains from one sample sequenced in a study of cytomegalovirus exposure and HLA in healthy donors. 60 Vbeta and 13 Jbeta primers were used in PCR. Repertoires were generated with immunoSEQ multiplex PCR, while TCRdb's copy carries only in-frame clones and drops some. Recorded here are 65,000 to 80,000 clones; the top ten clones represent around 4.4%. The sequenced sample was PBMCs. The receptors here all came from a young man in good health and CMV-seronegative.

The CDR3 spells CASSLALYSYEQYF. The CDR3 nucleotides are TGTGCCAGCAGCTTGGCGTTGTACAGCTACGAGCAGTACTTC. The chain is built from TRBV5-8 and TRBJ2-7; D ambiguous. Trimming cost V 0 bases and J 3 bases, with 10 bases left between them. Germline assignment: CDR1 SGHTS and CDR2 YDEGEE. This CDR3 is 14 amino acids long.

V is TRBV29-1 and J is TRBJ2-1, with TRBD2 matching 12 bases. This CDR3 contains 13 residues. Germline V lookup: CDR1 SQVTM, CDR2 ANQGSEA. V shed 4 bases, J shed 7 bases, and the junction held 2 bases outside the gene matches. CDR3 residues: CSVGTSGMNEQFF. The CDR3 DNA follows: TGCAGCGTTGGGACTAGCGGGATGAATGAGCAGTTCTTC.